These 10 T cell receptor beta chains came from one sample sequenced in a study of blood T cell repertoires in COVID-19. The method was immunoSEQ multiplex PCR; TCRdb's version includes in-frame clones alone and lacks a portion of them. The sample has about 260,000 clones; roughly 90% are singletons. Sequencing was carried out using peripheral blood. Source of these receptors: a human donor in a cohort sampled during active COVID-19.

This sequence joins TRBV4-1 and TRBJ1-2, with 8 bases identical to TRBD1. There are 16 residues in the CDR3. Losses at the gene ends were 1 base for V and 8 bases for J; bases not matched to a gene: 12. Germline V lookup: CDR1 MGHRA, CDR2 YSYEKL. The CDR3 loop reads CASSQAQKDRDRGYTF. CDR3 in DNA: TGCGCCAGCAGCCAAGCGCAAAAGGACAGGGATAGAGGCTACACCTTC.

This clone appeared a single time. J is TRBJ1-2 and V is TRBV30; 8 positions agree with TRBD1. Germline assignment: CDR1 GTSNPN and CDR2 SVGIG (reference sequence). The CDR3 contains 16 residues. Losses at the gene ends were 3 bases for V and 6 bases for J; bases not matched to a gene: 15. Here the CDR3 reads CAWSATGVQGYDGYTF. In DNA form, the CDR3 reads TGTGCCTGGAGCGCGACAGGGGTCCAAGGATACGATGGCTACACCTTC.

CDR3 sequence: CASSLAPTSGYEQYF. CDR3 coding DNA: TGTGCCAGCAGCTTAGCACCGACTAGCGGCTACGAGCAGTACTTC. This sequence joins TRBV7-2 and TRBJ2-7, with TRBD2 matching over 9 bases. CDR1 and CDR2 (germline): SGHTA, FQGNSA. The J segment lost 3 bases and the V segment lost 0 bases, leaving 3 bases of the junction unmatched. The CDR3 runs to 15 residues.

This sequence joins TRBV4-3 and TRBJ2-1, with 11 bases matching TRBD2. V shed 0 bases, J shed 6 bases, and the junction held 4 bases outside the gene matches. The germline CDR1 and CDR2 sequences are LGHNA and YSLEER. This CDR3 spans 16 amino acids. The CDR3 coding sequence is TGCGCCAGCAGCCAAGATGGAGGACTAGCGGGCAATGAGCAGTTCTTC. Its translation is CASSQDGGLAGNEQFF.

The genes are TRBV6-5 and TRBJ2-7; 10 bases fit TRBD2. V shed 5 bases and J 6 bases; nucleotides not matched to a gene: 7. Germline CDR1 reads MNHEY; CDR2 reads SVGAGI. The CDR3 is 14 residues long. This CDR3 is CASSRAGGPPEQYF. Here the CDR3 DNA reads TGTGCCAGCAGTAGAGCGGGGGGGCCTCCCGAGCAGTACTTC.

The V gene is TRBV6-6, the J gene TRBJ1-6; no clear D gene. Germline V gene lookup returns CDR1 MNHNY and CDR2 SVGAGI (reference sequence). The CDR3 has 16 residues. The ends were cut back, 6 bases at V and 0 bases at J, with 12 bases in the middle. CDR3 DNA: TGTGCCAGCAGCCATCCCGGGAGCTCCTATAATTCACCCCTCCACTTT. Protein sequence: CASSHPGSSYNSPLHF.

The genes are TRBV5-1 and TRBJ1-2; a weak D match, TRBD1 (6 bases). The V end lost 4 bases, the J end lost 3 bases, and 13 bases lay between the germline ends. Germline CDR1 is SGHRS and CDR2 is YFSETQ. This CDR3 region has 14 residues. CDR3 amino acids: CASSADSNHYGYTF. CDR3 bases: TGCGCCAGCAGCGCGGACAGCAACCACTATGGCTACACCTTC.

The genes are TRBV19 and TRBJ2-7, with 7 bases fitting TRBD2. The junction had 3 bases not matched to a gene; V was cut back by 4 bases and J by 3 bases. Germline CDR1 LNHDA, CDR2 SQIVND (reference sequence). The CDR3 contains 13 residues. DNA of the CDR3: TGTGCCAGTAGTAGACCGGGAGGCTACGAGCAGTACTTC. This codes for CASSRPGGYEQYF.

The chain links TRBV4-3 to TRBJ1-6, with 7 positions matching TRBD1. The CDR3 loop spans 13 amino acids. CDR1 and CDR2 (germline): LGHNA, YSLEER. The V segment lost 4 bases and the J segment 7 bases; nucleotides outside the gene matches: 1. The CDR3 nucleotides are TGCGCCAGCAGCCTGGGACAGAATTCACCCCTCCACTTT. Amino acids: CASSLGQNSPLHF.

This chain links TRBV12-3 or TRBV12-4 with TRBJ1-1, with D maybe TRBD1 (6 bases). V shed 5 bases and J shed 0 bases, with 7 bases lying between them. The CDR3 extends over 13 amino acids. In nucleotides, the CDR3 is TGTGCCAGCAGTGACAGGCTGAACACTGAAGCTTTCTTT. As protein: CASSDRLNTEAFF.